Listed below are T cell receptor beta chains from one sample, sequenced in a study of blood T cell repertoires in COVID-19. Assay used: immunoSEQ multiplex PCR; TCRdb lists only in-frame clones, some missing. The sample consists of about 190,000 clones, more than 70% of them appearing once. The sequencing sample was made of peripheral blood. The source is a woman in her thirties or forties who had recovered from COVID-19. The CDR3 runs from the conserved cysteine through the conserved F or W. A D gene is named only where the DNA matches it firmly. Clone size is not always given. Where it is, it says once, few, many or a class for expanded clones.

clone size	D gene	V gene	J gene	CDR3 protein	CDR3 DNA
NA	TRBD1	TRBV19	TRBJ1-5	CASRPLGGGGNQPQHF	TGTGCCAGTAGGCCACTTGGAGGGGGCGGCAATCAGCCCCAGCATTTT
once	TRBD2	TRBV6-5	TRBJ2-1	CASSYRGTSGRSEQFF	TGTGCCAGCAGTTACCGCGGGACTAGCGGGAGGTCCGAGCAGTTCTTC
NA	NA	TRBV5-1	TRBJ1-1	CASSREPQGMNTEAFF	TGCGCCAGCAGCCGAGAGCCACAGGGCATGAACACTGAAGCTTTCTTT
NA	NA	TRBV28	TRBJ1-4	CASSRRVLTNEKLFF	TGTGCCAGCAGTCGCCGCGTTTTAACTAATGAAAAACTGTTTTTT
NA	NA	TRBV7-8	TRBJ2-3	CASSSSRTDTQYF	TGTGCCAGCAGTTCGAGCCGCACAGATACGCAGTATTTT
NA	TRBD1	TRBV3-1/TRBV3-2	TRBJ1-3	CASSQEGTGRGNTIYF	TGTGCCAGCAGCCAAGAGGGGACAGGGAGGGGAAACACCATATATTTT
NA	NA	TRBV7-9	TRBJ1-2	CASSLGDSGGYTF	TGTGCCAGCAGCTTGGGGGACTCGGGTGGCTACACCTTC
NA	NA	TRBV29-1	TRBJ2-1	CSVEDPQGSYNEQFF	TGCAGCGTTGAAGATCCCCAGGGGTCCTACAATGAGCAGTTCTTC
NA	TRBD1	TRBV19	TRBJ1-5	CASSKFARTGDQPQHF	TGTGCCAGTAGTAAGTTTGCGAGGACAGGAGATCAGCCCCAGCATTTT
NA	NA	TRBV2	TRBJ2-5	CASGPQETQYF	TGTGCCAGCGGCCCCCAAGAGACCCAGTACTTC
NA	NA	TRBV7-8	TRBJ1-2	CASSLEKGVFYGYTF	TGTGCCAGCAGCTTAGAGAAAGGGGTGTTCTATGGCTACACCTTC
NA	TRBD1	TRBV27	TRBJ1-6	CASSIETGGFSPLHF	TGTGCCAGCAGTATCGAGACAGGGGGTTTTTCACCCCTCCACTTT
NA	NA	TRBV5-6	TRBJ1-3	CASSLERGISGNTIYF	TGTGCCAGCAGCTTGGAGCGGGGGATCTCTGGAAACACCATATATTTT
NA	NA	TRBV20-1	TRBJ2-1	CSGVTRIEQFF	TGCAGTGGAGTAACTAGGATCGAGCAGTTCTTC
NA	NA	TRBV4-1	TRBJ2-7	CASSQGLDLIYEQYF	TGCGCCAGCAGCCAAGGTTTGGACTTGATCTACGAGCAGTACTTC
NA	NA	TRBV19	TRBJ2-2	CASSPINTGELFF	TGTGCCAGTAGTCCAATTAACACCGGGGAGCTGTTTTTT
NA	NA	TRBV12-3/TRBV12-4	TRBJ1-1	CASTTGPQTEAFF	TGTGCCAGCACCACAGGACCCCAAACGGAAGCTTTCTTT
NA	TRBD2	TRBV5-1	TRBJ2-7	CASSLTSGLSYEQYF	TGCGCCAGCAGCTTGACTAGCGGGCTCTCCTACGAGCAGTACTTC
NA	TRBD1	TRBV19	TRBJ1-5	CASSLRGQGGYQPQHF	TGTGCCAGTAGCCTACGGGGACAGGGAGGGTATCAGCCCCAGCATTTT
few	NA	TRBV18	TRBJ2-7	CASSPQTGSSYEQYF	TGTGCCAGCTCACCCCAGACAGGTAGCTCCTACGAGCAGTACTTC
few	NA	TRBV12-3/TRBV12-4	TRBJ2-5	CASRAGIRETQYF	TGTGCCAGCCGGGCCGGGATTAGAGAGACCCAGTACTTC
NA	NA	TRBV29-1	TRBJ2-3	CSVDTVYGTDTQYF	TGCAGCGTTGACACAGTCTATGGCACAGATACGCAGTATTTT